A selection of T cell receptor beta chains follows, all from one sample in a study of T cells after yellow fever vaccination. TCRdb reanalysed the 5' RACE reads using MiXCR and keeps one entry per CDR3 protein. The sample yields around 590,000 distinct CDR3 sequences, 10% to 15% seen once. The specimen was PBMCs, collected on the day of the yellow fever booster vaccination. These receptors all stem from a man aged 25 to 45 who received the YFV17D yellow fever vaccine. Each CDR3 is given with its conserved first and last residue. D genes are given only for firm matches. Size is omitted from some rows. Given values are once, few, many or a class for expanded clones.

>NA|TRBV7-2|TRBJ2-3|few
CASSPARTDTQYF
TGTGCCAGCAGCCCAGCTAGGACAGATACGCAGTATTTT
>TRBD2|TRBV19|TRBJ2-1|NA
CASSIVTGGSGGNEQFF
TGTGCCAGTAGTATAGTCACGGGGGGTAGCGGGGGCAATGAGCAGTTCTTC
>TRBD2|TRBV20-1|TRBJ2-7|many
CSAAGLAGSYEQYF
TGCAGTGCCGCGGGACTAGCGGGCTCCTACGAGCAGTACTTC
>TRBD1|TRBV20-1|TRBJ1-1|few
CSAPPTGGLRTEAFF
TGCAGTGCCCCACCGACAGGGGGTTTGAGGACTGAAGCTTTCTTT
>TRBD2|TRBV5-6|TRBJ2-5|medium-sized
CASSSLAGEVETQYF
TGTGCCAGCAGCTCACTAGCGGGAGAGGTAGAGACCCAGTACTTC
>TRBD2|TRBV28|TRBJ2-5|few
CASSLGPIEREGLDTQYF
TGTGCCAGCAGTTTGGGACCTATTGAGCGGGAGGGCCTGGATACCCAGTACTTC
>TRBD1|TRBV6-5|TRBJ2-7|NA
CASSYSPGGLDEQYF
TGTGCCAGCAGTTACTCACCAGGGGGCCTCGACGAGCAGTACTTC
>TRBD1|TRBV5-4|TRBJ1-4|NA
CASSRRTGTETNEKLFF
TGTGCCAGCAGCCGACGGACAGGGACCGAAACTAATGAAAAACTGTTTTTT
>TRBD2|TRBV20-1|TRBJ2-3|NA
CSADSGRASTDTQYF
TGCAGTGCTGATAGCGGGAGGGCGAGCACAGATACGCAGTATTTT
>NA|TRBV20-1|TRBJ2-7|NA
CSVRDQTSGLSYEQYF
TGCAGTGTCAGGGACCAGACATCGGGCCTGTCCTACGAGCAGTACTTC
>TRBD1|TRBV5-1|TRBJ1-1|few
CASSSDRGSAEAFF
TGCGCCAGCAGTTCGGACAGGGGAAGCGCTGAAGCTTTCTTT
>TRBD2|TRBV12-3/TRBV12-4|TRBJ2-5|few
CAIGRTRGGRYF
TGTGCCATCGGCCGAACCCGGGGGGGTCGGTACTTC
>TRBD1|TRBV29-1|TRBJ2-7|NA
CSVEKGQGVYEQYF
TGCAGCGTTGAAAAAGGACAGGGGGTCTACGAGCAGTACTTC
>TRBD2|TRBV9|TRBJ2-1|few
CASSETSGSSHEQFF
TGTGCCAGCAGCGAGACTAGCGGGAGTTCACATGAGCAGTTCTTC
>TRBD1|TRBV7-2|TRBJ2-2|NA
CASSFKQGANTGELFF
TGTGCCAGCAGCTTTAAACAGGGGGCGAACACCGGGGAGCTGTTTTTT
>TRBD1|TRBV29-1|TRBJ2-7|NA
CSVESQGQELYEQYF
TGCAGCGTTGAAAGCCAGGGACAGGAACTCTACGAGCAGTACTTC
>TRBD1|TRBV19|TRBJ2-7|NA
CASSWARQGVEQYF
TGTGCCAGTAGTTGGGCTCGACAGGGCGTCGAGCAGTACTTC
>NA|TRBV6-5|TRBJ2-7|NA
CASSYDIGAYEQYF
TGTGCCAGCAGTTACGATATCGGGGCATACGAGCAGTACTTC
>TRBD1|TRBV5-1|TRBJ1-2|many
CASSSPDREAYGYTF
TGCGCCAGCAGCTCTCCGGACAGGGAGGCCTATGGCTACACCTTC
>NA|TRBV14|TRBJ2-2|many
CASSPTQLAQELFF
TGTGCCAGCAGCCCTACCCAACTAGCCCAAGAGCTGTTTTTT
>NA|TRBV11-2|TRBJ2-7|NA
CASSSLFGAGLYEQYF
TGTGCCAGCAGCTCACTTTTTGGGGCGGGACTCTACGAGCAGTACTTC
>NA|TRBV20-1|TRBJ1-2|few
CSARVAIGVIYGYTF
TGCAGTGCTAGAGTCGCTATCGGGGTTATTTATGGCTACACCTTC
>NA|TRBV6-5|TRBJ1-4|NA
CASSYLISHVDEKLFF
TGTGCCAGCAGTTACTTAATATCGCACGTAGACGAAAAACTGTTTTTT
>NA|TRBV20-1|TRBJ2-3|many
CSARYVEGTQYF
TGCAGTGCTAGATATGTGGAGGGTACGCAGTATTTT
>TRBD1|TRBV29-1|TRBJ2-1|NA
CSGGDRGFVDDEQFF
TGCAGCGGCGGGGACAGGGGGTTCGTTGACGATGAGCAGTTCTTC
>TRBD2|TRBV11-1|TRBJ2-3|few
CASSSPVGTSGRSTDTQYF
TGTGCCAGCAGCTCCCCCGTAGGGACTAGCGGGAGAAGCACAGATACGCAGTATTTT
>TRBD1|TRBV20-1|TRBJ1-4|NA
CSAREQGSEKLFF
TGCAGTGCTAGAGAACAGGGGAGTGAAAAACTGTTTTTT
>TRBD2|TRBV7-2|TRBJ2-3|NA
CASTTSSSTDTQYF
TGTGCCAGCACGACTAGCTCTAGCACAGATACGCAGTATTTT
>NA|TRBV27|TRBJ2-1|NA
CASSPSSYNGQFF
TGTGCCAGCAGTCCGAGCTCCTACAATGGGCAGTTCTTC
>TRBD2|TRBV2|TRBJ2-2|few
CASSDRLAEFTGELFF
TGTGCCAGCAGTGACCGACTAGCGGAGTTCACCGGGGAGCTGTTTTTT
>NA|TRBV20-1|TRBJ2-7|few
CSAEDMTYEQYF
TGCAGTGCTGAAGACATGACCTACGAGCAGTACTTC
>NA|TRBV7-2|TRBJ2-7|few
CASSLADNRGGYEQYF
TGTGCCAGCAGCTTAGCCGACAATCGGGGAGGTTACGAGCAGTACTTC
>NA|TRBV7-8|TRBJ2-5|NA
CASSSGRLKETQYF
TGTGCCAGCAGCTCCGGACGGTTGAAAGAGACCCAGTACTTC
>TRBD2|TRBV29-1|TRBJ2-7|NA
CSVEVTSGVEQYF
TGCAGCGTTGAAGTGACTAGCGGGGTCGAGCAGTACTTC
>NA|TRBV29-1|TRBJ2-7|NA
CSVGPTSRNYEQYF
TGCAGCGTTGGTCCCACATCCAGGAACTACGAGCAGTACTTC
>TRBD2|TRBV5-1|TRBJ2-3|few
CASSPLAGITDTQYF
TGCGCCAGCAGCCCTTTAGCGGGAATCACAGATACGCAGTATTTT
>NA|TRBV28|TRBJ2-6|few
CASSPGRANVLTF
TGTGCCAGCAGTCCGGGGAGGGCCAACGTCCTGACTTTC
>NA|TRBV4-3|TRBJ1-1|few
CASSQDMMNTEAFF
TGTGCCAGCAGCCAAGATATGATGAACACTGAAGCTTTCTTT
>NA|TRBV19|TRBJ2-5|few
CATGVAQETQYF
TGTGCCACTGGGGTAGCACAAGAGACCCAGTACTTC
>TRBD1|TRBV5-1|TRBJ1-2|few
CASSPRQGDYGYTF
TGCGCCAGCAGCCCAAGACAGGGGGACTATGGCTACACCTTC
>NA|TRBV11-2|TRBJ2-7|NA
CASSLNYPISYEQYF
TGTGCCAGCAGCTTAAACTATCCTATCTCCTACGAGCAGTACTTC
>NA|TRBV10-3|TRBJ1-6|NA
CAISDSAGRSPLHF
TGTGCCATCAGTGACTCAGCAGGGCGTTCACCCCTCCACTTT
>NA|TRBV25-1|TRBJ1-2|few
CASSDNSGDGYTF
TGTGCCAGCAGTGATAACAGTGGAGATGGCTACACCTTC
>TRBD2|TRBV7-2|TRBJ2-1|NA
CASSLEAGGPNEQFF
TGTGCCAGCAGCTTAGAGGCGGGAGGGCCCAATGAGCAGTTCTTC
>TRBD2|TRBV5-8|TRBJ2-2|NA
CASSPSGRTGELFF
TGTGCCAGCAGTCCTAGCGGGAGAACCGGGGAGCTGTTTTTT
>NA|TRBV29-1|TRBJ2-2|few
CSVRESGELFF
TGCAGCGTACGGGAGTCCGGGGAGCTGTTTTTT
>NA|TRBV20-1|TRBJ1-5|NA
CSAVLGGTNQPQHF
TGCAGTGCTGTCCTAGGGGGTACCAATCAGCCCCAGCATTTT
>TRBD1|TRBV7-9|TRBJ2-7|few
CASRQGQGYEQYF
TGTGCCAGCAGACAGGGACAGGGCTACGAGCAGTACTTC
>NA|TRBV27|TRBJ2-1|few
CASSGRILDEQFF
TGTGCCAGCAGCGGTAGGATCTTGGATGAGCAGTTCTTC
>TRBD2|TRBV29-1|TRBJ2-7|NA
CSVGGGERVNEQYF
TGCAGCGTCGGGGGGGGGGAACGGGTTAACGAGCAGTACTTC